The clone carrying this T cell receptor beta chain was observed many times. The antigen remains undetermined. This record belongs to a study of early T cells in non-severe SARS-CoV-2 infection. Across the whole study: Sequencing used unsorted whole-blood bulk RNA, so chains lack pairing. Whole-study findings and limits: Anti-spike CD8 specificities were favored by VDJdb matching, whose results missed private and CD4 specificities.

CDR3 size: 15 residues. Germline V gives CDR1 MNHEY, CDR2 SVGAGI. V was pared by 0 bases and J by 10 bases, with 18 bases between. Individual cDNA molecules each received unique molecular identifiers attached to them. TCRdb called the 5' RACE reads again in MiXCR, with one record for every CDR3 protein. The sample shows tens of thousands of distinct CDR3 sequences, around 9.1% of them seen only once. This receptor was obtained from an adult who was a healthcare worker with PCR-confirmed SARS-CoV-2 infection or an uninfected control (not recorded which). This rearrangement joins TRBV6-5 to TRBJ1-1, with unresolved D. The sample was whole blood. The CDR3 protein is CASSYSSRTDLIAFF. The DNA for the CDR3 is TGTGCCAGCAGTTACTCGTCCCGCACTGACCTGATAGCTTTCTTT.